These T cell receptor beta chains were read from a single sample in a study of early T cells in non-severe SARS-CoV-2 infection. TCRdb called the 5' RACE reads again in MiXCR, with one record for every CDR3 protein. The repertoire holds around 47,000 distinct CDR3 sequences, with roughly 10% as singletons. The specimen was whole blood. Receptor source: an adult who was a healthcare worker with PCR-confirmed SARS-CoV-2 infection or an uninfected control (not recorded which). CDR3s include the opening cysteine and the closing phenylalanine or tryptophan. The order of the fields is clone size, D gene, J gene, CDR3 length, V gene, CDR3 DNA, CDR3 protein. The D gene is left open where the match is weak. Not every row has a clone size; where given, it reads once, few, many or a size class.

abundance: few; d_gene: TRBD1; j_gene: TRBJ1-1; len: 14; v_gene: TRBV6-5; CDR3nt: TGTGCCAGCACCTCGCCGGGACAGGTCGCTGAAGCTTTCTTT; CDR3aa: CASTSPGQVAEAFF
abundance: many; d_gene: .; j_gene: TRBJ2-3; len: 13; v_gene: TRBV6-2/TRBV6-3; CDR3nt: TGTGCCAGCAGTTTGGGGTTCACAGATACGCAGTATTTT; CDR3aa: CASSLGFTDTQYF
abundance: many; d_gene: TRBD1; j_gene: TRBJ2-5; len: 17; v_gene: TRBV19; CDR3nt: TGTGCCAGTAGTATAGATTTATCGACAGGGGGTGCAGAGACCCAGTACTTC; CDR3aa: CASSIDLSTGGAETQYF
abundance: .; d_gene: .; j_gene: TRBJ1-3; len: 14; v_gene: TRBV7-9; CDR3nt: TGTGCCAGCAGCTCGTCAGGTGCGGGAAACACCATATATTTT; CDR3aa: CASSSSGAGNTIYF
abundance: many; d_gene: .; j_gene: TRBJ2-5; len: 13; v_gene: TRBV21-1; CDR3nt: TGTGCCAGCAGCAAAGTGGGGGTAGAGACCCAGTACTTC; CDR3aa: CASSKVGVETQYF
abundance: few; d_gene: .; j_gene: TRBJ1-3; len: 14; v_gene: TRBV21-1; CDR3nt: TGTGCCAGCCGCGCAGAGCCCTCTGGAAACACCATATATTTT; CDR3aa: CASRAEPSGNTIYF
abundance: few; d_gene: .; j_gene: TRBJ2-5; len: 16; v_gene: TRBV19; CDR3nt: TGTGCCAGTAGTATAGCTTTAACAGGCCGTGGGGAGACCCAGTACTTC; CDR3aa: CASSIALTGRGETQYF
abundance: .; d_gene: TRBD1; j_gene: TRBJ2-2; len: 13; v_gene: TRBV29-1; CDR3nt: TGCAGCGGAGACAGGGCTAACACCGGGGAGCTGTTTTTT; CDR3aa: CSGDRANTGELFF
abundance: .; d_gene: TRBD1; j_gene: TRBJ2-5; len: 14; v_gene: TRBV7-7; CDR3nt: TGTGCTAGCAGCAGAGGGGGCTACCAAGAGACCCAGTACTTC; CDR3aa: CASSRGGYQETQYF
abundance: few; d_gene: .; j_gene: TRBJ1-5; len: 15; v_gene: TRBV12-3/TRBV12-4; CDR3nt: TGTGCCAGCAGTTTAGCGGAGGGGAAAGGGCAGCCCCAGCATTTT; CDR3aa: CASSLAEGKGQPQHF
abundance: many; d_gene: .; j_gene: TRBJ1-3; len: 17; v_gene: TRBV7-6; CDR3nt: TGTGCCAGCAGCTTAATTGGTGGCTTCGGCTCTGGAAACACCATATATTTT; CDR3aa: CASSLIGGFGSGNTIYF
abundance: .; d_gene: TRBD2; j_gene: TRBJ2-5; len: 15; v_gene: TRBV5-4; CDR3nt: TGTGTCAGCACCCGGGGACTAGCGGAACAAGAGACCCAGTACTTC; CDR3aa: CVSTRGLAEQETQYF
abundance: few; d_gene: .; j_gene: TRBJ1-2; len: 13; v_gene: TRBV7-9; CDR3nt: TGTGCCAGCAGCTTAGAGGGATCTCATGGCTACACCTTC; CDR3aa: CASSLEGSHGYTF
abundance: medium-sized; d_gene: .; j_gene: TRBJ2-2; len: 15; v_gene: TRBV5-1; CDR3nt: TGCGCCAGCAGCTTGTCGGCAGACTACACCGGGGAGCTGTTTTTT; CDR3aa: CASSLSADYTGELFF
abundance: few; d_gene: TRBD2; j_gene: TRBJ2-5; len: 18; v_gene: TRBV5-1; CDR3nt: TGCGCCAGCAGCTTGGCCGCCTCAGGGAGGGAAACGGCGCAGACCCAGTACTTC; CDR3aa: CASSLAASGRETAQTQYF
abundance: .; d_gene: TRBD2; j_gene: TRBJ2-5; len: 15; v_gene: TRBV6-2/TRBV6-3; CDR3nt: TGTGCCAGCGGAGCGGGACTAGCGGATCAAGAGACCCAGTACTTC; CDR3aa: CASGAGLADQETQYF
abundance: .; d_gene: TRBD1; j_gene: TRBJ2-1; len: 19; v_gene: TRBV6-2/TRBV6-3; CDR3nt: TGTGCCAGCAGTTACTCTCCGGGACAGGGGGCGAAGAGGGTCAATGAGCAGTTCTTC; CDR3aa: CASSYSPGQGAKRVNEQFF
abundance: .; d_gene: TRBD1; j_gene: TRBJ1-5; len: 15; v_gene: TRBV29-1; CDR3nt: TGCAGCGTTGTTGAGGACAGGGGTTGGAATCAGCCCCAGCATTTT; CDR3aa: CSVVEDRGWNQPQHF
abundance: many; d_gene: .; j_gene: TRBJ2-7; len: 13; v_gene: TRBV5-1; CDR3nt: TGCGCCAGCAGCTTGGCGACAATCTACGAGCAGTACTTC; CDR3aa: CASSLATIYEQYF
abundance: few; d_gene: .; j_gene: TRBJ2-2; len: 14; v_gene: TRBV3-1; CDR3nt: TGTGCCAGCAGCCAAGATGGAGGGTCCGGGGAGCTGTTTTTT; CDR3aa: CASSQDGGSGELFF
abundance: few; d_gene: .; j_gene: TRBJ1-5; len: 14; v_gene: TRBV12-3/TRBV12-4; CDR3nt: TGTGCCAGCAGTTTAAGGGACAGCAATCAGCCCCAGCATTTT; CDR3aa: CASSLRDSNQPQHF
abundance: many; d_gene: TRBD2; j_gene: TRBJ2-3; len: 17; v_gene: TRBV6-1; CDR3nt: TGTGCCAGCCTTCCTAGAGGCCTAGCGGGGGTCACAGATACGCAGTATTTT; CDR3aa: CASLPRGLAGVTDTQYF
abundance: many; d_gene: TRBD2; j_gene: TRBJ2-3; len: 15; v_gene: TRBV28; CDR3nt: TGTGCCAGCAGTTTGCCTAGCGGGACCACAGATACGCAGTATTTT; CDR3aa: CASSLPSGTTDTQYF
abundance: many; d_gene: TRBD2; j_gene: TRBJ2-7; len: 13; v_gene: TRBV7-6; CDR3nt: TGTGCCAGCAGCTTGGCGGGGGTCGGGGAGCAGTACTTC; CDR3aa: CASSLAGVGEQYF
abundance: few; d_gene: TRBD1; j_gene: TRBJ1-5; len: 14; v_gene: TRBV7-2; CDR3nt: TGTGCCAGCAGCACGGGACAGCGGGATCAGCCCCAGCATTTT; CDR3aa: CASSTGQRDQPQHF
abundance: few; d_gene: .; j_gene: TRBJ2-7; len: 12; v_gene: TRBV7-2; CDR3nt: TGTGCCAGCAGCTCGGACCTCTACGAGCAGTACTTC; CDR3aa: CASSSDLYEQYF
abundance: medium-sized; d_gene: .; j_gene: TRBJ1-5; len: 13; v_gene: TRBV7-3; CDR3nt: TGTGCCAGCAGCGTCGAGAGGGGACAGCCCCAGCATTTT; CDR3aa: CASSVERGQPQHF
abundance: many; d_gene: TRBD1; j_gene: TRBJ2-1; len: 13; v_gene: TRBV28; CDR3nt: TGTGCCAGCAGCGGGACAGGGTGGGATGAGCAGTTCTTC; CDR3aa: CASSGTGWDEQFF
abundance: few; d_gene: .; j_gene: TRBJ1-2; len: 14; v_gene: TRBV30; CDR3nt: TGTGCCTGGAGTGAACGGGTGCGCGGCTTTGGCTACACCTTC; CDR3aa: CAWSERVRGFGYTF
abundance: few; d_gene: .; j_gene: TRBJ2-3; len: 12; v_gene: TRBV29-1; CDR3nt: TGCAGCGACCGGACGCACACAGATACGCAGTATTTT; CDR3aa: CSDRTHTDTQYF
abundance: many; d_gene: TRBD1; j_gene: TRBJ1-2; len: 14; v_gene: TRBV12-3/TRBV12-4; CDR3nt: TGTGCCAGCAGCCAGTCGGGACAGGGGCGCGGCTACACCTTC; CDR3aa: CASSQSGQGRGYTF
abundance: many; d_gene: .; j_gene: TRBJ1-3; len: 14; v_gene: TRBV4-3; CDR3nt: TGCGCCAGCAGCGAGGGGACCACAACAAACACCATATATTTT; CDR3aa: CASSEGTTTNTIYF
abundance: .; d_gene: .; j_gene: TRBJ2-3; len: 14; v_gene: TRBV2; CDR3nt: TGTGCCAGCAGTCCGGACCCCGGCACAGATACGCAGTATTTT; CDR3aa: CASSPDPGTDTQYF
abundance: many; d_gene: TRBD1; j_gene: TRBJ1-6; len: 15; v_gene: TRBV10-3; CDR3nt: TGTGCCATCAGTGAGTCAGGACAGGGTGATTCACCCCTCCACTTT; CDR3aa: CAISESGQGDSPLHF
abundance: many; d_gene: TRBD1; j_gene: TRBJ2-1; len: 13; v_gene: TRBV6-1; CDR3nt: TGTGCCAGCAGTAGACAACGGACAGGCGAGCAGTTCTTC; CDR3aa: CASSRQRTGEQFF
abundance: many; d_gene: .; j_gene: TRBJ1-1; len: 14; v_gene: TRBV5-1; CDR3nt: TGCGCCAGCAGCTCCGATACAGCGATGGGGAAAGCTTTCTTT; CDR3aa: CASSSDTAMGKAFF
abundance: few; d_gene: .; j_gene: TRBJ1-2; len: 10; v_gene: TRBV9; CDR3nt: TGTGCCAGCAGCGCCCAGGGATTTGCCTTC; CDR3aa: CASSAQGFAF
abundance: many; d_gene: .; j_gene: TRBJ2-1; len: 14; v_gene: TRBV14; CDR3nt: TGTGCCAGCAGCCAAGTTTCCCAATACAATGAGCAGTTCTTC; CDR3aa: CASSQVSQYNEQFF
abundance: many; d_gene: .; j_gene: TRBJ2-5; len: 13; v_gene: TRBV5-4; CDR3nt: TGTGCCAGCAGCTTGGAGTTCAGAGAGACCCAGTACTTC; CDR3aa: CASSLEFRETQYF
abundance: .; d_gene: .; j_gene: TRBJ2-2; len: 15; v_gene: TRBV11-2; CDR3nt: TGTGCCAGCAGCTTAGTTGGCAGGGACACCGGGGAGCTGTTTTTT; CDR3aa: CASSLVGRDTGELFF
abundance: .; d_gene: .; j_gene: TRBJ2-1; len: 15; v_gene: TRBV27; CDR3nt: TGTGCCAGCAGTTACTACGGTACTCTCAACAATGAGCAGTTCTTC; CDR3aa: CASSYYGTLNNEQFF
abundance: .; d_gene: TRBD1; j_gene: TRBJ1-1; len: 14; v_gene: TRBV12-3/TRBV12-4; CDR3nt: TGTGCCAGCAGCCTCACAGGGGGCGTCACTGAAGCTTTCTTT; CDR3aa: CASSLTGGVTEAFF
abundance: few; d_gene: TRBD2; j_gene: TRBJ2-7; len: 15; v_gene: TRBV3-1; CDR3nt: TGTGCCAGCAGTCAACTAGCGGGGGGTTCCTACGAGCAGTACTTC; CDR3aa: CASSQLAGGSYEQYF
abundance: many; d_gene: .; j_gene: TRBJ2-1; len: 14; v_gene: TRBV3-1; CDR3nt: TGTGCCAGCAGCCAAGTAGTGGATAACAATGAGCAGTTCTTC; CDR3aa: CASSQVVDNNEQFF
abundance: many; d_gene: TRBD1; j_gene: TRBJ2-1; len: 16; v_gene: TRBV19; CDR3nt: TGTGCCAGTAGTACCCTCGCCGGACAGGGGTTCGCGGAGCAGTTCTTC; CDR3aa: CASSTLAGQGFAEQFF
abundance: many; d_gene: .; j_gene: TRBJ2-1; len: 16; v_gene: TRBV6-5; CDR3nt: TGTGCCAGCAGTTACTCTGGAGGGCCGGGGAACAATGAGCAGTTCTTC; CDR3aa: CASSYSGGPGNNEQFF
abundance: many; d_gene: TRBD1; j_gene: TRBJ1-3; len: 15; v_gene: TRBV3-1; CDR3nt: TGTGCCAGCAGCCAGGACAGGGTCTCTGGAAACACCATATATTTT; CDR3aa: CASSQDRVSGNTIYF
abundance: few; d_gene: TRBD2; j_gene: TRBJ2-1; len: 15; v_gene: TRBV11-3; CDR3nt: TGTGCCAGCAGCCAGGGGACTAGCAGGCACAATGAGCAGTTCTTC; CDR3aa: CASSQGTSRHNEQFF
abundance: .; d_gene: .; j_gene: TRBJ1-1; len: 12; v_gene: TRBV29-1; CDR3nt: TGCAGCGGCCGGCGTACGAACACTGAAGCTTTCTTT; CDR3aa: CSGRRTNTEAFF
abundance: few; d_gene: .; j_gene: TRBJ2-4; len: 13; v_gene: TRBV9; CDR3nt: TGTGCCAGCAGCGTAGGAGGGGCGCAGGTTCAGTACTTC; CDR3aa: CASSVGGAQVQYF
abundance: many; d_gene: .; j_gene: TRBJ1-3; len: 15; v_gene: TRBV5-5; CDR3nt: TGTGCCAGCAGCTTGGCGTTCTCCTCTGGAAACACCATATATTTT; CDR3aa: CASSLAFSSGNTIYF
abundance: .; d_gene: .; j_gene: TRBJ2-7; len: 11; v_gene: TRBV12-3/TRBV12-4; CDR3nt: TGTGCCAGCCGGGGCGACTACGAGCAGTACTTC; CDR3aa: CASRGDYEQYF